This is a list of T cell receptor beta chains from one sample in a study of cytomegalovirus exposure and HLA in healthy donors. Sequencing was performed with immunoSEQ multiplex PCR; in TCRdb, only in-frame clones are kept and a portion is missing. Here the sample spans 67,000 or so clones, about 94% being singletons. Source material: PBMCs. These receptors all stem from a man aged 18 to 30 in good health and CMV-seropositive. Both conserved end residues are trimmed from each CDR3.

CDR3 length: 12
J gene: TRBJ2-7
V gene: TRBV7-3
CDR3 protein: ASSNSGRAYEQY

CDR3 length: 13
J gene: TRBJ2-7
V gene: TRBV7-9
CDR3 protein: ASSPRYSGGLEQY

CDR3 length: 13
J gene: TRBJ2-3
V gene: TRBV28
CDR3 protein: ASSPGLAGGDTQY

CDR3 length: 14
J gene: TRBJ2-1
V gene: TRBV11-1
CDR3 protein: ASSLALWERENEQF

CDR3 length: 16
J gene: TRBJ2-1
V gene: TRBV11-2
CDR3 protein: ASSPDGLAAIGASEQF

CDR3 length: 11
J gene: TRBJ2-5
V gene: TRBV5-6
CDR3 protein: ASRLGGSETQY

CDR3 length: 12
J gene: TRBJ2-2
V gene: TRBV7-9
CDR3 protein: ASSPRSGTGELF

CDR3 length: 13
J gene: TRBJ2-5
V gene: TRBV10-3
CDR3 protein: ATRVGRGQEETQY

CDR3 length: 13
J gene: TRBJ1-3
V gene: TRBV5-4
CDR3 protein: ASSLYGGSGNTIY

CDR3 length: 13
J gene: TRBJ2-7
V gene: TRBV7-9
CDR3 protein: ASSLVSGGPEEQY

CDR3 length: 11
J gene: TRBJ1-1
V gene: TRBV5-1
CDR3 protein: ASRWGGDTEAF

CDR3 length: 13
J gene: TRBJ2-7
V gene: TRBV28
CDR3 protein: ASSKEGLAGEGQY

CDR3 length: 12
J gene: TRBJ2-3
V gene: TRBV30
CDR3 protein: AWSASGGADTQY

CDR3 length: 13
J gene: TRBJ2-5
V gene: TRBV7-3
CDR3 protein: ASSLSGQSQETQY

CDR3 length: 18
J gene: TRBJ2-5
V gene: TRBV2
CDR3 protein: ASSYPRLSGGAGDQETQY

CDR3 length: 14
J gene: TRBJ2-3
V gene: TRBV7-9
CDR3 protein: ASSFDRDRGTDTQY